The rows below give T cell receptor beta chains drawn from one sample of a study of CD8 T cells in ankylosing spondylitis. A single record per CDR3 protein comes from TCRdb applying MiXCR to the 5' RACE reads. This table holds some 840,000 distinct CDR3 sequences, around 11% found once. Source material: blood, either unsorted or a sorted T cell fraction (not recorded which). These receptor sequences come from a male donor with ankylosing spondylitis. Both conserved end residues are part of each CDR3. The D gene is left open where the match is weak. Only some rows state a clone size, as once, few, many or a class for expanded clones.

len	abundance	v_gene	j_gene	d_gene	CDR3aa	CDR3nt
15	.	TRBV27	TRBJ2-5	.	CASSVKRRVQETQYF	TGTGCCAGCAGCGTGAAACGCAGGGTCCAAGAGACCCAGTACTTC
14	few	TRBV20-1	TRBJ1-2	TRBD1	CSARTGRLDYGYTF	TGCAGTGCTAGGACAGGGAGGTTGGACTATGGCTACACCTTC
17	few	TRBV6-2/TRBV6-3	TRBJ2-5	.	CASSYSTGVQYQETQYF	TGTGCCAGCAGTTACTCGACGGGGGTTCAGTACCAAGAGACCCAGTACTTC
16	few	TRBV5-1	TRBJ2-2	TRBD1	CASSGSGQQNTGELFF	TGCGCCAGCAGCGGATCGGGACAGCAGAACACCGGGGAGCTGTTTTTT
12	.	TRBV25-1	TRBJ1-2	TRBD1	CASSEQGEGYTF	TGTGCCAGCAGTGAACAGGGGGAGGGCTACACCTTC
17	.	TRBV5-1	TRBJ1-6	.	CASSLVGESSYNSPLHF	TGCGCCAGCAGCTTGGTAGGGGAGAGCTCCTATAATTCACCCCTCCACTTT
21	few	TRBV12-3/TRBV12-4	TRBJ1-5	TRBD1	CASSLRGGLLRDRAGNQPQHF	TGTGCCAGCAGTTTGCGGGGGGGCCTTCTCCGGGACAGGGCCGGCAATCAGCCCCAGCATTTT
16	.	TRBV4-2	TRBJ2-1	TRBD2	CASSQRTSGRYNEQFF	TGTGCCAGCAGCCAAAGGACTAGCGGGAGATACAATGAGCAGTTCTTC
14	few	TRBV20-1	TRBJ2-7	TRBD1	CSARDRVNVYEQYF	TGCAGTGCGCGGGACAGGGTAAACGTCTACGAGCAGTACTTC
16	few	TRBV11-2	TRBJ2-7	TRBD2	CASSLELAGSLYEQYF	TGTGCCAGCAGCTTAGAACTAGCGGGTTCCCTATACGAGCAGTACTTC
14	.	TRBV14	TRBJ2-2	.	CASSTRRDTGELFF	TGTGCCAGCAGCACCCGGCGGGACACCGGGGAGCTGTTTTTT
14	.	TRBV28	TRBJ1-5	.	CASSQISRDQPQHF	TGTGCCAGCAGCCAGATATCCCGGGATCAGCCCCAGCATTTT
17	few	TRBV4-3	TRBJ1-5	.	CASSQDYVGDSNQPQHF	TGCGCCAGCAGCCAAGATTATGTCGGGGATAGCAATCAGCCCCAGCATTTT
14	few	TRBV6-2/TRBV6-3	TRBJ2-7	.	CASSYYLQHYEQYF	TGTGCCAGCAGTTACTATTTACAACATTACGAGCAGTACTTC
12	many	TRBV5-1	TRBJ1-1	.	CATKVGDTEAFF	TGCGCCACCAAGGTAGGGGACACTGAAGCTTTCTTT
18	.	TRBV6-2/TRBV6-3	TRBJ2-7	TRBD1	CASSRNLAETGAAYEQYF	TGTGCCAGCAGCCGAAACCTAGCTGAGACAGGGGCGGCCTACGAGCAGTACTTC
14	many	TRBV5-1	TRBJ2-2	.	CASSGTTNTGELFF	TGCGCCAGCAGCGGGACCACGAACACCGGGGAGCTGTTTTTT
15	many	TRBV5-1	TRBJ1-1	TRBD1	CASSSGTGYVPEAFF	TGCGCCAGCAGCTCGGGGACAGGGTACGTGCCTGAAGCTTTCTTT
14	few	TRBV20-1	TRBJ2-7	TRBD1	CSAKTGTAPYEQYF	TGCAGTGCGAAAACCGGGACAGCTCCCTACGAGCAGTACTTC
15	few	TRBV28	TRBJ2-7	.	CASRSRGVPSYEQYF	TGTGCCAGCAGAAGTAGGGGAGTTCCCTCCTACGAGCAGTACTTC
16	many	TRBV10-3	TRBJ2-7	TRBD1	CAISESGSGQGYEQYF	TGTGCCATCAGTGAGTCCGGATCGGGACAGGGCTACGAGCAGTACTTC
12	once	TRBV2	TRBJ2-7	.	CASSALAAEQYF	TGTGCCAGCAGTGCCCTGGCGGCCGAGCAGTACTTC
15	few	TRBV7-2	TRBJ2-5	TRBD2	CASSSTAGGAYSQYF	TGTGCCAGCAGCTCTACAGCGGGGGGGGCGTACTCCCAGTACTTC
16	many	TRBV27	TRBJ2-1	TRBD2	CASSSHRGGQYNEQFF	TGTGCCAGCAGTTCCCACCGGGGGGGCCAATACAATGAGCAGTTCTTC
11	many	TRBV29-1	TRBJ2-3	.	CSGGPADTQYF	TGCAGCGGCGGCCCGGCGGATACGCAGTATTTT
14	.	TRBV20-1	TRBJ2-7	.	CSASLRGYYNEQYF	TGCAGTGCTAGTCTACGGGGGTATTATAACGAGCAGTACTTC
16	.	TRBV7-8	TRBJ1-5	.	CASSLRTHSTNQPQHF	TGTGCCAGCAGCTTAAGGACCCACAGTACGAATCAGCCCCAGCATTTT
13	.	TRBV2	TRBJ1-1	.	CASSEEGLTEAFF	TGTGCCAGCAGTGAAGAGGGTCTGACTGAAGCTTTCTTT
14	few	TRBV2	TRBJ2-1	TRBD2	CASSRKRERDEQFF	TGTGCCAGCAGCCGGAAGCGGGAGAGGGATGAGCAGTTCTTC
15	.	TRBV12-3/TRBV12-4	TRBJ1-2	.	CASSLAARIPYGYTF	TGTGCCAGCAGTTTAGCAGCCCGGATCCCCTATGGCTACACCTTC
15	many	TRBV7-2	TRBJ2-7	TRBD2	CASSLAAGGRYEQYF	TGTGCCAGCAGCTTAGCAGCGGGGGGCCGTTACGAGCAGTACTTC
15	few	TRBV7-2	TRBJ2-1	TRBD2	CASSLRSGTYNEQFF	TGTGCCAGCAGCTTGCGGAGCGGGACCTACAATGAGCAGTTCTTC
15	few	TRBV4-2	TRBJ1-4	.	CASSQIAATNEKLFF	TGTGCCAGCAGCCAAATAGCTGCAACTAATGAAAAACTGTTTTTT
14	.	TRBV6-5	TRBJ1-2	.	CASSYSYRVYGYTF	TGTGCCAGCAGTTACTCGTACAGGGTCTATGGCTACACCTTC
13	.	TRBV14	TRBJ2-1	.	CASSQVGVREQFF	TGTGCCAGCAGCCAAGTTGGGGTACGTGAGCAGTTCTTC
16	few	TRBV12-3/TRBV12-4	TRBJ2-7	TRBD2	CASSATSGTRSYEQYF	TGTGCCAGCAGTGCCACTTCCGGGACTAGGTCCTACGAGCAGTACTTC
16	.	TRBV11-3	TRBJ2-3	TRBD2	CASSTAGSGSLDTQYF	TGTGCCAGCAGCACCGCCGGGAGCGGGAGTTTAGATACGCAGTATTTT
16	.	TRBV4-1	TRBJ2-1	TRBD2	CASSQEGSGRYNEQFF	TGCGCCAGCAGCCAAGAGGGTAGCGGGAGATATAATGAGCAGTTCTTC
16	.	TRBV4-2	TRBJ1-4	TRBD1	CASSRGQGESNEKLFF	TGTGCCAGCAGCCGCGGACAGGGGGAATCTAATGAAAAACTGTTTTTT
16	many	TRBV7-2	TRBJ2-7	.	CASSLGVGTIAYEQYF	TGTGCCAGCAGCTTAGGTGTGGGGACAATCGCCTACGAGCAGTACTTC
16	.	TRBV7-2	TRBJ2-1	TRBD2	CASSKAGGGSYNEQFF	TGTGCCAGCAGCAAAGCGGGAGGCGGCTCCTACAATGAGCAGTTCTTC
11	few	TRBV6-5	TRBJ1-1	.	CATHTGSEAFF	TGTGCCACACATACAGGCTCCGAAGCTTTCTTT
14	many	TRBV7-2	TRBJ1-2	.	CASSLAGLAYGYTF	TGTGCCAGCAGCTTAGCTGGTTTAGCGTATGGCTACACCTTC